The 21 T cell receptor beta chains reported below all come from one sample, sequenced in a study of naive CD8 T cells in extremely preterm neonates. Using immunoSEQ multiplex PCR, the repertoire was profiled, and TCRdb retains in-frame clones only, with some absent. The profile shows fewer than 7,000 clones, 95% to 99% of them singletons. Deliveries were elective term cesareans at roughly 35-41 weeks, with no labor or membrane rupture. The sequenced sample consisted of naive CD8+ T cells from cord blood. These receptors were collected from a newborn in good health.

V and J are TRBV5-1 and TRBJ2-5, with 13 bases that match TRBD2. The germline CDR1 and CDR2 sequences are SGHRS and YFSETQ. The CDR3 runs 16 residues. The ends lost 2 bases at V and 4 bases at J; junction bases unmatched: 5. The CDR3 here is CASSFGLAGAGETQYF. The DNA for the CDR3 is TGCGCCAGCAGCTTTGGACTAGCGGGGGCCGGAGAGACCCAGTACTTC.

This chain links TRBV7-9 with TRBJ2-7, with 7 bases identical to TRBD1. The trim removed 5 bases at V and 1 base at J, leaving 11 bases unmatched. CDR1 SEHNR and CDR2 FQNEAQ come from the germline V gene (reference sequence). The CDR3 contains 16 residues. CDR3 nucleotides: TGTGCCAGCAGCAATAGGGGGCCTGACCCATCCTACGAGCAGTACTTC. Translation: CASSNRGPDPSYEQYF. The variable domain in full, with the rest retrieved from reference TRBV7-9 and TRBJ2-7, is DTGVSQNPRHKITKRGQNVTFRCDPISEHNRLYWYRQTLGQGPEFLTYFQNEAQLEKSRLLSDRFSAERPKGSFSTLEIQRTEQGDSAMYLCASSNRGPDPSYEQYFGPGTRLTVT.

This clone was recorded once. The rearrangement uses TRBV15 and TRBJ1-2, with D possibly TRBD1 on 6 matching bases. Germline V lookup: CDR1 LNHNV, CDR2 YYDKDF (reference sequence). V lost 11 bases and J lost 6, with 22 bases in between. The CDR3 has 14 amino acids. The CDR3 DNA reads as TGTGCCGCTTCAACCGGGCCATCAGGGGATGGCTACACCTTC. It specifies CAASTGPSGDGYTF.

This CDR3 reads CASSQGSGRPYEQYF. In nucleotides, the CDR3 is TGTGCCAGCAGTCAGGGGAGCGGGAGGCCCTACGAGCAGTACTTC. The gene calls are TRBV7-8 and TRBJ2-7; 9 nucleotides line up with TRBD2. The CDR3 covers 15 residues. Germline V CDR1 and CDR2: SGHVS, FQNEAQ. Losses at the gene ends were 6 bases for V and 2 bases for J; bases not matched to a gene: 8.

The V gene is TRBV18, the J gene TRBJ2-7; TRBD2 aligns across 7 bases. Germline CDR1 reads KGHSH; CDR2 reads LQKENI. The ends lost 3 bases at V and 4 bases at J; junction bases unmatched: 0. The CDR3 is 12 amino acids. The CDR3 DNA reads as TGTGCCAGCTCACCCGGGGGGTACGAGCAGTACTTC. Protein sequence: CASSPGGYEQYF. Based on the CDR3 plus reference TRBV18 and TRBJ2-7, the full variable domain is NAGVMQNPRHLVRRRGQEARLRCSPMKGHSHVYWYRQLPEEGLKFMVYLQKENIIDESGMPKERFSAEFPKEGPSILRIQQVVRGDSAAYFCASSPGGYEQYFGPGTRLTVT.

The chain is built from TRBV5-6 and TRBJ2-7; 8 bases fit TRBD2. V shed 0 bases and J 9 bases; nucleotides not matched to a gene: 2. The CDR3 extends over 12 amino acids. CDR1 and CDR2 from the germline V gene are SGHDT and YYEEEE. The CDR3 DNA is TGTGCCAGCAGCTTGGCCGGGGGGGCGCAGTACTTC. This sequence encodes CASSLAGGAQYF.

This clone was recorded only once. This chain links TRBV5-1 with TRBJ2-5, with 7 bases fitting TRBD2. CDR1 and CDR2 from the germline V gene are SGHRS and YFSETQ. The V segment lost 4 bases and the J segment 5 bases; nucleotides outside the gene matches: 2. This CDR3 is 12 amino acids long. CDR3 sequence: CASSRTSETQYF. The CDR3 DNA follows: TGCGCCAGCAGCAGGACTAGTGAGACCCAGTACTTC.

The V gene is TRBV13, the J gene TRBJ2-3; TRBD2 aligns across 7 bases. V lost 4 bases and J lost 2; bases outside the gene matches: 9. The CDR3 is 16 residues long. Germline CDR1 and CDR2: PRHDT and FYEKMQ (reference sequence). In DNA, the CDR3 is TGTGCCAGCAGCTCCGGGAGGACGACACTCACAGATACGCAGTATTTT. Its protein is CASSSGRTTLTDTQYF.

This chain links TRBV21-1 with TRBJ2-7; the D call of TRBD1 is as the table states it, not checked on the DNA. TRBV21-1 is given as a pseudogene. The CDR3 spans 16 residues. This chain's CDR3 is CASSKGQGNNYYEQYF. The CDR3 DNA reads TGTGCCAGCAGCAAGGGGCAGGGAAACAACTACTACGAGCAGTACTTC.

The chain is built from TRBV19 and TRBJ2-1, with 10 bases aligning to TRBD2. Germline values: CDR1 LNHDA, CDR2 SQIVND (reference sequence). CDR3 length: 15 amino acids. With V trimmed by 5 bases and J by 9 bases, 10 bases remained unmatched. CDR3 bases: TGTGCCAGTAGTTTCGCTAGCGGGAGCCAAAGTGAGCAGTTCTTC. Encoded protein: CASSFASGSQSEQFF. The full variable domain, in which reference TRBV19 and TRBJ2-1 provide the parts outside the CDR3, is DGGITQSPKYLFRKEGQNVTLSCEQNLNHDAMYWYRQDPGQGLRLIYYSQIVNDFQKGDIAEGYSVSREKKESFPLTVTSAQKNPTAFYLCASSFASGSQSEQFFGPGTRLTVL.

This sequence joins TRBV4-1 and TRBJ2-4; D remains ambiguous. The V end was cut by 0 bases, the J end by 2 bases, with 5 bases between. Germline CDR1 MGHRA, CDR2 YSYEKL. This CDR3 is 14 amino acids long. CDR3 in DNA: TGCGCCAGCAGCCAAGATCACTCCAAAAACATTCAGTACTTC. Its protein product is CASSQDHSKNIQYF.

The chain couples TRBV11-2 to TRBJ2-3; TRBD1 agrees at 10 bases. The CDR3 consists of 15 residues. The V segment lost 5 bases and the J segment 2 bases; nucleotides outside the gene matches: 4. The germline V gene encodes CDR1 SGHAT and CDR2 FQNNGV. The CDR3 DNA reads as TGTGCCAGCAGCGAGACAGGGGGCCTCACAGATACGCAGTATTTT. Translation: CASSETGGLTDTQYF.

J is TRBJ2-7 and V is TRBV19; no definite D call. Trimming left V 1 base short and J 2 bases short, with 6 bases between. The CDR3 consists of 13 residues. Germline values: CDR1 LNHDA, CDR2 SQIVND (reference sequence). The CDR3 spells CASSIAGTYEQYF. CDR3 bases: TGTGCCAGTAGTATAGCGGGTACCTACGAGCAGTACTTC.

The chain combines TRBV27 with TRBJ2-1; 11 bases agree with TRBD2. This CDR3 contains 17 residues. Per the germline V gene, CDR1 is MNHEY and CDR2 is SMNVEV (reference sequence). With V trimmed by 5 bases and J by 4 bases, 10 bases remained unmatched. Written as DNA, the CDR3 is TGTGCCAGCAGTCCGACTAGCGGGGCTATAGTATACAATGAGCAGTTCTTC. Encoded protein: CASSPTSGAIVYNEQFF.

The chain recombines TRBV28 with TRBJ2-5; 8 bases fit TRBD2. Trimming removed 3 bases from V and 5 bases from J; junction bases left unmatched: 8. The CDR3 is made up of 15 amino acids. Germline V gives CDR1 MDHEN, CDR2 SYDVKM. The CDR3 sequence: CASSLGLGGGETQYF. Here the CDR3 DNA reads TGTGCCAGCAGTTTGGGACTAGGAGGGGGTGAGACCCAGTACTTC.

This sequence joins TRBV19 and TRBJ2-1; TRBD2 agrees at 7 bases. This CDR3 has 13 amino acids. Germline V gives CDR1 LNHDA, CDR2 SQIVND (reference sequence). With V trimmed by 8 bases and J by 7 bases, 8 bases remained unmatched. CDR3 sequence (DNA): TGTGCCAGTTCTAGCGGAGGGAGAAATGAGCAGTTCTTC. Translating gives CASSSGGRNEQFF.

This chain uses TRBV19 with TRBJ2-3; 8 bases fit TRBD2. The V and J ends lost 3 bases and 4 bases, in that order; junction bases with no gene match: 6. The CDR3 runs 15 residues. Germline V CDR1 and CDR2: LNHDA, SQIVND (reference sequence). CDR3 bases: TGTGCCAGTAGTATGTACAGCGGGAGCCCAGATACGCAGTATTTT. As protein: CASSMYSGSPDTQYF.

This clone was seen once. The gene calls are TRBV6-5 and TRBJ2-7; possible D gene TRBD2, 6 bases. CDR1 is MNHEY, CDR2 SVGAGI, per germline. The CDR3 loop spans 15 amino acids. The V end was cut by 2 bases, the J end by 2 bases, with 13 bases between. CDR3 DNA: TGTGCCAGCAGTTACGCCCCCGGCGGGGCCTACGAGCAGTACTTC. This sequence encodes CASSYAPGGAYEQYF.

The rearrangement joins TRBV9 to TRBJ2-7; TRBD2 aligns across 11 bases. From germline, CDR1 is SGDLS and CDR2 YYNGEE. Trimming at V came to 3 bases and at J to 3 bases, leaving 2 bases not matched to a gene. The CDR3 covers 14 residues. Here the CDR3 DNA reads TGTGCCAGCAGCGCCGGGACTAGCGGCTACGAGCAGTACTTC. Translating gives CASSAGTSGYEQYF.

This clone was recorded once. This chain joins TRBV11-2 and TRBJ1-6; no definite D call. CDR1 SGHAT and CDR2 FQNNGV come from the germline V gene. The CDR3 is 11 amino acids. V dropped 4 bases and J dropped 7 bases, with 2 bases sitting between them. The CDR3 loop reads CASSSNSPLHF. Here the CDR3 DNA reads TGTGCCAGCAGCTCAAATTCACCCCTCCACTTT.

The gene calls are TRBV9 and TRBJ1-2; 11 positions agree with TRBD1. There are 14 residues in the CDR3. With V trimmed by 3 bases and J by 3 bases, 1 base remained unmatched. CDR1 is SGDLS and CDR2 is YYNGEE in the germline V gene. For the CDR3, the DNA is TGTGCCAGCAGCGGGACAGGGGGCGACTATGGCTACACCTTC. Amino acid sequence: CASSGTGGDYGYTF. The full variable domain, rest sourced from reference TRBV9 and TRBJ1-2, is DSGVTQTPKHLITATGQRVTLRCSPRSGDLSVYWYQQSLDQGLQFLIQYYNGEERAKGNILERFSAQQFPDLHSELNLSSLELGDSALYFCASSGTGGDYGYTFGSGTRLTVV.